This TCR beta chain was captured in a study of shared clonotypes between healthy human individuals (dated by TCRdb to the early 2020s). Regarding the research as a whole: The cohort comprised a couple of women and a few men aged 18 to 49 years. Per donor, three plates each were used for CD4 naive and CD4 memory, two for CD8 naive, and one for CD8 memory. To estimate repertoire size and how much clonotypes are shared between individuals, the study performed deep sequencing of blood TCR repertoires from 4 to 6 healthy adults. Different laboratories and diverse techniques were used to prepare libraries and sequence TCR repertoires, to increase sequencing depth and limit assay-specific biases. Between about 0.94 and 8.9 billion PBMCs per donor were obtained by leukapheresis. Summary of the overall study and its limitations: Compared with non-shared clonotypes, the clonotypes found in all four sorted-subset donors had higher generation probabilities. Estimated clonotype richness was generally larger for naive than for memory subsets. About 5% of naive CD4, around 3.5% of naive CD8, approximately 2% of memory CD4, and 0.35% to 0.5% of memory CD8 clonotypes were shared across a few donors. Because the study included only a small number of donors, the genetic and exposure-history diversity represented was limited. Even with the large sequencing depth, rarefaction of the sorted-subset datasets indicated that sequencing was incomplete. Based on pairwise subsampling, the degree of clonotype sharing among donors was expected to be affected by sequencing depth. Sampling was restricted to blood, and TCR repertoires in tissues likely differ from the TCR repertoires found in blood.

The donors were healthy, HIV-negative adults who had no recently reported acute infections or vaccinations. All donors were Caucasian adults living in Nashville, Tennessee, USA. Magnetic negative selection was used to enrich CD4+ T cells, after which naive cells were positively selected on CD45RA and the negative fraction became the memory subset. Blood was obtained by leukapheresis, after which PBMCs were separated by Ficoll-Histopaque density gradient centrifugation and cryopreserved in liquid nitrogen vapor phase. Analytical flow cytometry was used to check the purity and quantity of each magnetically sorted T cell population. Genomic DNA was isolated from every sorted fraction and measured by UV absorbance on a Nanodrop 2000c. With respect to this clone: It lacks a known antigen. Base qualities are not recorded, but no much larger clone differs from it by a single base.

Using the deep immunoSEQ assay, multiplex PCR amplified TCR CDR3 regions from genomic DNA. Genomic DNA extracted from each cell subset was distributed evenly over all wells of several immunoSEQ 96-well plates, and each plate served as one replicate. For sorted subsets, roughly 0.2 ug genomic DNA, equal to tens of thousands of T cell genomes, was loaded into each replicate PCR. Purified libraries were measured with a Qubit 3.0 fluorometer, size-checked on a Bioanalyzer 2100, and measured again with the KAPA Library Quantification kit. Every immunoSEQ 96-well plate was sequenced on a separate single-read 150-cycle Illumina NextSeq 550 flow cell. Turning to the authors' computational methods: The immunoSEQ output contained only junctional sequences without quality scores, so filtering could not match that applied to full-length reads. To assign V/J genes and CDR3, sequences were annotated using PyIR, a Python wrapper for IgBLAST v1.9, with IMGT germline references. Reads were filtered out if the reads had weak V/J assignments (E-value above 1e-6), no CDR3, stop codons, out-of-frame junctions, or ambiguous translated residues. V3J clonotypes were defined by identical inferred V gene, J gene, and CDR3 amino acid sequence. The percentage overlap between two repertoires was calculated by dividing the number of shared unique clonotypes by the size of the smaller repertoire. Richness of each repertoire was evaluated using RTK rarefaction, the Chao1 estimator, and Recon v2.1 estimates of unobserved clonotypes. For all TCRbeta clonotypes obtained by the gDNA method from a few donors, generation probabilities were computed with OLGA. In TCRdb, the immuneACCESS table is reduced to in-frame sequences with V and J assigned. These tables do not hold every clone; where another copy was compared, an unresolved V gene accounts for under half, and the others remain unexplained. V and J calls and clone size are as listed in that table; D and trimming were resolved from the DNA. This sample is represented by some 2,500,000 clones; roughly 93% of them were singletons. Together, the top ten hold 0.36% of the sample.

From the cysteine through the phenylalanine, the CDR3 covers 14 amino acids. This entry keeps only the CDR3 DNA: 42 bases, framed from base 1. Clipping removes 2 bases from V and 6 bases from J, with 3 as the unmatched junction base count. From the germline V gene, CDR1 is KGHSH and CDR2 is LQKENI. The chain is assembled from TRBV18 and TRBJ2-7, and TRBD2 matches 11 of the central bases. The material sequenced was naive CD4+ T cells from PBMCs. Reading the label with the study, this specimen's cell subset or site is: CD45RA+ positively selected. This sequence originates from a man aged 18 to 29 in good health. Some clones in this sample may be carry-over from other donors' samples. The CDR3 here reads CASSPTSGGAEQYF. The bases are TGTGCCAGCTCACCAACTAGCGGGGGCGCCGAGCAGTACTTC.